The next 22 T cell receptor beta chains were all read from a single sample in a study of blood T cell repertoires in COVID-19. Produced via immunoSEQ multiplex PCR; TCRdb's table is partial and in-frame only. There are 40,000 to 45,000 clones in the sample; about 91% occur only once, and approximately 9% lies in the top ten. The sequenced sample was peripheral blood. All receptors derive from a man aged 45-60 years with active COVID-19.

This chain uses TRBV5-8 with TRBJ1-1, with 7 bases matching TRBD1. Trimming removed 9 bases from V and 3 bases from J; junction bases left unmatched: 2. The germline V gene encodes CDR1 SGHTS and CDR2 YDEGEE. The CDR3 runs to 11 residues. CDR3 DNA: TGTGCCACCCAGGGGGACACTGAAGCTTTCTTT. As protein: CATQGDTEAFF.

The rearrangement joins TRBV4-1 to TRBJ1-6; unclear D gene. V was pared by 4 bases and J by 4 bases, with 14 bases between. The CDR3 consists of 16 residues. Germline loops: CDR1 MGHRA, CDR2 YSYEKL. The CDR3 protein is CASSPAAREYNSPLHF. CDR3 nucleotide sequence: TGCGCCAGCAGCCCCGCGGCAAGGGAGTATAATTCACCCCTCCACTTT.

The V gene is TRBV4-1, the J gene TRBJ2-5; the D gene is possibly TRBD1 (5 bases). CDR3 length equals 14 residues. Between the trimmed V and J ends, which lost 2 bases and 4 bases, there was a span of 11 bases. Germline CDR1 is MGHRA and CDR2 is YSYEKL. CDR3 in amino acids: CASSQPTGGETQYF. The DNA of the CDR3 is TGCGCCAGCAGCCAACCTACAGGCGGAGAGACCCAGTACTTC.

This chain joins TRBV6-8 and TRBJ1-3; possibly TRBD1 for D (6 bases). The CDR3 extends over 16 amino acids. CDR1 and CDR2 from the germline V gene are MNHGY and SAAAGT. The V end lost 6 bases, the J end lost 0 bases, and 15 bases lay between the germline ends. As DNA, the CDR3 is TGTGCCAGCAGCCCCCCTAAACAGGGCTCTGGAAACACCATATATTTT. Amino acids: CASSPPKQGSGNTIYF.

DNA for the CDR3: TGTGCCAGCAGCTTGTTAGCCGGGACAGGGGGCGGGTATGGCTACACCTTC. It codes for CASSLLAGTGGGYGYTF. The gene calls are TRBV5-6 and TRBJ1-2; 12 bases map to TRBD1. With V trimmed by 1 base and J by 5 bases, 9 bases remained unmatched. The CDR3 sequence is 17 residues long. CDR1 and CDR2 from the germline V gene are SGHDT and YYEEEE.

V is TRBV7-6 and J is TRBJ2-3, with 10 bases identical to TRBD2. The length of the CDR3 is 16 residues. The V gene end was trimmed by 2 bases and the J gene end by 4 bases; junction bases not matched to a gene: 6. Germline V gene data show CDR1 as SGHVS and CDR2 as FNYEAQ. CDR3 nucleotides: TGTGCCAGCAGCTTATTTAGCGGGAGGAACCCAGATACGCAGTATTTT. It encodes CASSLFSGRNPDTQYF.

This rearrangement joins TRBV18 to TRBJ1-1; 8 nucleotides align to TRBD1. The CDR3 covers 17 residues. With 5 bases clipped from V and 1 base from J, the junction kept 12 bases outside the gene matches. CDR1 KGHSH and CDR2 LQKENI come from the germline V gene. The CDR3 coding sequence is TGTGCCAGCTCATCGCGACAGGGGTTTGAGGGGAACACTGAAGCTTTCTTT. It yields the protein CASSSRQGFEGNTEAFF.

V usage is TRBV19 and J usage is TRBJ1-1, with 7 positions matching TRBD1. The CDR3 covers 15 residues. Germline CDR1 and CDR2: LNHDA and SQIVND (reference sequence). After removal of 5 bases from V and 6 bases from J, the junction contained 12 bases not matched to a gene. The chain's CDR3 is CASSAHEQGLPEAFF. In DNA form, the CDR3 reads TGTGCCAGTAGTGCTCACGAACAGGGGTTACCTGAAGCTTTCTTT. The variable domain in full, with the rest retrieved from reference TRBV19 and TRBJ1-1, is DGGITQSPKYLFRKEGQNVTLSCEQNLNHDAMYWYRQDPGQGLRLIYYSQIVNDFQKGDIAEGYSVSREKKESFPLTVTSAQKNPTAFYLCASSAHEQGLPEAFFGQGTRLTVV.

The chain recombines TRBV30 with TRBJ2-1, with 7 bases that match TRBD2. The length of the CDR3 is 14 residues. Germline-derived CDR1 and CDR2 are GTSNPN and SVGIG (reference sequence). The J segment lost 9 bases and the V segment lost 4 bases, leaving 12 bases of the junction unmatched. CDR3 nucleotides: TGTGCCTGGACAACCGGACTAGTTATCACTGAGCAGTTCTTC. This sequence encodes CAWTTGLVITEQFF.

This clone was recorded once. The rearrangement links TRBV18 to TRBJ2-2; D perhaps matches TRBD1 (6 bases). Looked up from germline, CDR1 is KGHSH and CDR2 is LQKENI. The ends were cut back, 6 bases at V and 7 bases at J, with 15 bases in the middle. This CDR3 has 14 residues. The CDR3 here is CASSPRQVDGELFF. The CDR3 bases are TGTGCCAGCTCGCCCCGACAGGTAGACGGGGAGCTGTTTTTT. Together with reference TRBV18 and TRBJ2-2, the CDR3 gives the full variable domain: NAGVMQNPRHLVRRRGQEARLRCSPMKGHSHVYWYRQLPEEGLKFMVYLQKENIIDESGMPKERFSAEFPKEGPSILRIQQVVRGDSAAYFCASSPRQVDGELFFGEGSRLTVL.

The J gene is TRBJ2-7, the V gene TRBV29-1; 7 bases line up with TRBD1. Looked up from germline, CDR1 is SQVTM and CDR2 is ANQGSEA. The CDR3 has 13 amino acids. V was pared by 4 bases and J by 4 bases, with 7 bases of the junction left unmatched. The CDR3 spells CSVASGTAYEQYF. The DNA for the CDR3 is TGCAGCGTTGCTTCCGGGACAGCGTACGAGCAGTACTTC.

The V gene is TRBV18, the J gene TRBJ1-3, with D uncertain. V was clipped by 10 bases and J by 4 bases, with 14 bases between them. This CDR3 region has 13 residues. Germline loops: CDR1 KGHSH, CDR2 LQKENI. The CDR3 DNA is TGTGCCACCTCGGCATCGGAGGGAAACACCATATATTTT. Translated: CATSASEGNTIYF.

The V and J genes are TRBV19 and TRBJ1-1; a possible D gene is TRBD1 (6 bases). Trimming left V 5 bases short and J 4 bases short, with 20 bases between. This CDR3 is 16 amino acids long. Germline V gene lookup returns CDR1 LNHDA and CDR2 SQIVND (reference sequence). The CDR3 loop reads CASSLPGHPGGTEAFF. The CDR3 DNA reads TGTGCCAGTAGTCTTCCGGGACACCCGGGAGGCACTGAAGCTTTCTTT.

This clone was recorded a few times. As DNA, the CDR3 is TGTGCCAGCAGACAGGGGGCAGCAGATACGCAGTATTTT. Its translation is CASRQGAADTQYF. The chain uses TRBV6-6 and TRBJ2-3, with 9 nucleotides matching TRBD1. The ends lost 6 bases at V and 4 bases at J; junction bases unmatched: 2. This CDR3 comprises 13 residues. Germline loops: CDR1 MNHNY, CDR2 SVGAGI (reference sequence).

The chain recombines TRBV6-4 with TRBJ1-6; 9 nucleotides line up with TRBD1. Germline V gene sequence: CDR1 MRHNA, CDR2 SNTAGT. The CDR3 has 14 amino acids. Unmatched junction bases numbered 0, after V lost 3 bases and J lost 6 bases. CDR3: CASSEGQGNSPLHF. Here the CDR3 DNA reads TGTGCCAGCAGTGAGGGACAGGGTAATTCACCCCTCCACTTT.

The CDR3 nucleotides read TGTGCCAGCAGCTACCAAGGGGACTTTGGGGAGCTGTTTTTT. Its protein is CASSYQGDFGELFF. The genes are TRBV27 and TRBJ2-2; a possible D gene is TRBD2 (6 bases). Germline-derived CDR1 and CDR2 are MNHEY and SMNVEV (reference sequence). V lost 6 bases and J 8 bases, leaving 16 bases between the germline ends. CDR3 length: 14 residues.

This chain uses TRBV6-5 with TRBJ2-3, with D possibly TRBD1 on 6 matching bases. The CDR3 loop spans 15 amino acids. Trimming shortened V by 6 bases and J by 2 bases, and 15 bases separated the two germline ends. The germline CDR1 and CDR2 sequences are MNHEY and SVGAGI. The CDR3 here is CASSRGGPDTDTQYF. In DNA form, the CDR3 reads TGTGCCAGCAGCCGAGGGGGTCCCGACACAGATACGCAGTATTTT.

This rearrangement joins TRBV18 to TRBJ2-1; D uncertain. The CDR3 consists of 16 residues. In germline, CDR1 is KGHSH, CDR2 LQKENI. Trimming took 3 bases from V and 5 from J, leaving 17 bases between them. The CDR3 loop is CASSPALLGAHNEQFF. In nucleotides, the CDR3 is TGTGCCAGCTCACCCGCCTTACTTGGTGCTCACAATGAGCAGTTCTTC.

The table lists this clone with a count of one. The V and J genes are TRBV2 and TRBJ2-7; 10 nucleotides line up with TRBD2. Germline CDR1 reads SNHLY; CDR2 reads FYNNEI. With V trimmed by 3 bases and J by 6 bases, 11 bases remained unmatched. This CDR3 contains 16 residues. CDR3 sequence (DNA): TGTGCCAGCAGTGATTTGGGAGGGACTAGCGTTGGCGAGCAGTACTTC. The encoded protein is CASSDLGGTSVGEQYF.

The rearrangement uses TRBV2 and TRBJ1-6; 10 bases map to TRBD1. The germline CDR1 and CDR2 sequences are SNHLY and FYNNEI. The CDR3 has 15 amino acids. Trimming removed 7 bases from V and 7 bases from J; junction bases left unmatched: 7. In DNA, the CDR3 is TGTGCCAGCACCCTACGGACAGGGGGGAATTCACCCCTCCACTTT. This gives the protein CASTLRTGGNSPLHF.

V is TRBV27 and J is TRBJ2-2, with D maybe TRBD2 (6 bases). CDR3 length: 15 amino acids. Per germline, CDR1 MNHEY and CDR2 SMNVEV (reference sequence). The V end lost 2 bases, the J end lost 9 bases, and 16 bases lay between the germline ends. The CDR3 protein is CASSLRGSGSRELFF. The CDR3 DNA reads as TGTGCCAGCAGTTTACGGGGGAGTGGCTCCCGGGAGCTGTTTTTT.

This chain connects TRBV2 to TRBJ1-6; 8 bases align to TRBD1. V gave up 7 bases and J gave up 6 bases; unmatched junction bases: 11. The CDR3 extends over 16 amino acids. Germline V CDR1 and CDR2: SNHLY, FYNNEI. For the CDR3, the DNA is TGTGCCAGCACCTTGGACAGGGTCAAGTCTAATTCACCCCTCCACTTT. Residues: CASTLDRVKSNSPLHF.